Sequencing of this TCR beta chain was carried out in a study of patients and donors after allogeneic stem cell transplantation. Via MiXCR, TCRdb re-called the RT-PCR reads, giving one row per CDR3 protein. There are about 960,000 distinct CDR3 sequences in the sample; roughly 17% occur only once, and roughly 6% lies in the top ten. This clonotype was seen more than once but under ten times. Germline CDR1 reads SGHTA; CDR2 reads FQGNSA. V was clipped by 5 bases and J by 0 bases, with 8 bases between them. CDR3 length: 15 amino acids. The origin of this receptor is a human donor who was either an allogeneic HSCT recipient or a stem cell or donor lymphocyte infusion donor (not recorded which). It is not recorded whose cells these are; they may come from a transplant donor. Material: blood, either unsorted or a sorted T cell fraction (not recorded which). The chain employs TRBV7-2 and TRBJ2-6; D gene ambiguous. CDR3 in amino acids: CASSKGSSGANVLTF. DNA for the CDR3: TGTGCCAGCAGCAAAGGTAGCTCTGGGGCCAACGTCCTGACTTTC.